The present TCR beta chain was sequenced within a study of Ad26.COV2.S vaccination and SARS-CoV-2 variants. For the study at large: The vaccine Ad26.COV2.S was put into the muscle once, or twice with 56 days between.

TCRdb's copy holds only in-frame clones and misses some; the assay was immunoSEQ multiplex PCR. The repertoire holds about 680,000 clones, with 89% as singletons. The treatment was: about 20 received Ad26.COV2.S at low or high dose, single or two shots; about 5 received placebo; per-sample allocation not given. Material that was analyzed had been drawn on day 63 after the first vaccine or placebo injection. An Ad26 vector that expressed Wuhan-strain SARS-CoV-2 spike constituted the vaccine. As concerns this clone: Antigen specificity is unknown.

Whole-study results and caveats: Assessments of TCR breadth and depth may have underestimated the total T cell responses. Greater spike-specific TCR breadth was seen in vaccine recipients than in placebo recipients.

The sample was peripheral blood, taken in a trial of Ad26.COV2.S vaccine versus placebo. The receptor's source is a person between 18 and 60 years old who received the Ad26.COV2.S COVID-19 vaccine or a placebo.

As DNA, the CDR3 is TGCGCCAGCAGCGCCGTGGGACAGGGTTACTCACCCCTCCACTTT. It specifies CASSAVGQGYSPLHF. The chain uses TRBV5-1 and TRBJ1-6, with TRBD1 matching over 9 bases. The CDR3 extends over 15 amino acids. Germline V gives CDR1 SGHRS, CDR2 YFSETQ. Trimming cost V 4 bases and J 10 bases; bases outside gene matches: 9. Supplemented by reference TRBV5-1 and TRBJ1-6, the full variable domain reads KAGVTQTPRYLIKTRGQQVTLSCSPISGHRSVSWYQQTPGQGLQFLFEYFSETQRNKGNFPGRFSGRQFSNSRSEMNVSTLELGDSALYLCASSAVGQGYSPLHFGNGTRLTVT.